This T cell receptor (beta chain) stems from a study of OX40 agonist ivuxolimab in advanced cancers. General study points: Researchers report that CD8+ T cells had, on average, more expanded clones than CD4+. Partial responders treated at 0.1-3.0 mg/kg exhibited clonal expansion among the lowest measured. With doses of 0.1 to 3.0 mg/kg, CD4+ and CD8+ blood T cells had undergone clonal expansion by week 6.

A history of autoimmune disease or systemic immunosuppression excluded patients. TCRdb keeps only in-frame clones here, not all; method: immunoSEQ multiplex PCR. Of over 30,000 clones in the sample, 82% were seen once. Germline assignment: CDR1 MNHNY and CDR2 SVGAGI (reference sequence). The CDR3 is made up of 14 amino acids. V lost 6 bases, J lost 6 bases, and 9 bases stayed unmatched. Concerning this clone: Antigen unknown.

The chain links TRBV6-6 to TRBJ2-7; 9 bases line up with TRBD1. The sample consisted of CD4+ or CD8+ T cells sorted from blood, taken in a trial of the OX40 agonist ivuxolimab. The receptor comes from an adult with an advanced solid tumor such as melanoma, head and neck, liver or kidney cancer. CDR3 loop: CASRPNRGQGEQYF. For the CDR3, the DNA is TGTGCCAGCAGACCAAACAGGGGGCAAGGCGAGCAGTACTTC.